A selection of T cell receptor beta chains follows, all from one sample in a study of T cell responses to AZD1222 COVID-19 vaccine. The table came from immunoSEQ multiplex PCR; TCRdb's copy has only in-frame clones and leaves some out. Here the sample spans 150,000 to 200,000 clones, about 90% being singletons. Source: peripheral blood, taken 28 days after the second AZD1222 dose. These receptors originate from an adult who received the AZD1222 COVID-19 vaccine. The CDR3 runs from the conserved cysteine through the conserved F or W. Each record gives: J gene, D gene, clone size, V gene, CDR3 DNA, CDR3 protein. D genes are given only for firm matches. Clone size appears in some rows only: once, few, many, or a class for an expanded clone.

J: TRBJ1-2; D: -; size: -; V: TRBV2; DNA: TGTGCCAGCAGGGGGGGCCAAGGCTACACCTTC; CDR3: CASRGGQGYTF
J: TRBJ1-3; D: -; size: -; V: TRBV7-2; DNA: TGTGCCAGCAGCTTAGGGGGGGCACGCTCTGGAAACACCATATATTTT; CDR3: CASSLGGARSGNTIYF
J: TRBJ1-5; D: -; size: few; V: TRBV6-2/TRBV6-3; DNA: TGTGCCAGCAGTTTCTTCGGACGGAATCAGCCCCAGCATTTT; CDR3: CASSFFGRNQPQHF
J: TRBJ1-2; D: TRBD1; size: -; V: TRBV4-3; DNA: TGCGCCAGCAGCCCTTCACTAGGACAGGGCCGGTTCTATGGCTACACCTTC; CDR3: CASSPSLGQGRFYGYTF
J: TRBJ1-2; D: -; size: -; V: TRBV6-2/TRBV6-3; DNA: TGTGCCAGCAGTTCTACCTTAGGCTACACCTTC; CDR3: CASSSTLGYTF
J: TRBJ1-4; D: TRBD1; size: once; V: TRBV5-1; DNA: TGCGCCAGCAGCTTGTTCGGACAGGGGGCATCTTTCGAAAAAAAACTGTTTTTT; CDR3: CASSLFGQGASFEKKLFF
J: TRBJ2-7; D: -; size: -; V: TRBV5-6; DNA: TGTGCCAGCAGCAAGACACTATCCTACGAGCAGTACTTC; CDR3: CASSKTLSYEQYF
J: TRBJ2-4; D: -; size: -; V: TRBV12-3/TRBV12-4; DNA: TGTGCCAGCAGTTTGTCAGGGTCGACCATTCAGTACTTC; CDR3: CASSLSGSTIQYF
J: TRBJ1-1; D: -; size: -; V: TRBV18; DNA: TGTGCCAGCTCACCGAAGGGGAACACTGAAGCTTTCTTT; CDR3: CASSPKGNTEAFF
J: TRBJ1-1; D: TRBD1; size: -; V: TRBV7-9; DNA: TGTGCCAGCAGCTTAAAACAGGGGGCCCCGTGGTACACTGAAGCTTTCTTT; CDR3: CASSLKQGAPWYTEAFF
J: TRBJ1-1; D: -; size: once; V: TRBV5-8; DNA: TGTGCCAGCAGCTACAGGACCCTGAACACTGAAGCTTTCTTT; CDR3: CASSYRTLNTEAFF
J: TRBJ2-7; D: -; size: few; V: TRBV6-8; DNA: TGTGCCAGCAGTCCACCCGGGACATTTGGTTACGAGCAGTACTTC; CDR3: CASSPPGTFGYEQYF
J: TRBJ1-1; D: -; size: -; V: TRBV3-1/TRBV3-2; DNA: TGTGCCAGCAGCCAAGGCGGGGGTGTCACTGAAGCTTTCTTT; CDR3: CASSQGGGVTEAFF
J: TRBJ1-6; D: -; size: -; V: TRBV28; DNA: TGTGCCAGCATCCCAACCGGGACATCTAATTCACCCCTCCACTTT; CDR3: CASIPTGTSNSPLHF
J: TRBJ2-5; D: TRBD2; size: -; V: TRBV9; DNA: TGTGCCAGCAGCGTAGCCGCGACTAGCAGGGAGACCCAGTACTTC; CDR3: CASSVAATSRETQYF
J: TRBJ2-7; D: TRBD1; size: -; V: TRBV15; DNA: TGTGCCACCAGCAGAGATTACAGGGGATACGAGCAGTACTTC; CDR3: CATSRDYRGYEQYF
J: TRBJ1-2; D: -; size: -; V: TRBV9; DNA: TGTGCCAGCAGCACCCTAGACTATGGCTACACCTTC; CDR3: CASSTLDYGYTF